This paragraph reports one T cell receptor (beta chain). What it binds is not known. This sample was taken from a study of T cell responses to AZD1222 COVID-19 vaccine. Regarding the study as a whole: No repertoire was sampled before or during the peak T cell response, only after it. Across spike, vaccine-associated CD4 TCRs were found, dominant at 160-218 and 743-854. Nearly half of unique spike-specific TCRs reportedly avoided B.1.351 and B.1.1.7 mutated regions. White British people made up most donors, females outnumbered males, and clonal diversity was possibly underestimated.

This CDR3 has 14 amino acids. The germline V and J ends were trimmed by 2 bases and 8 bases, with 16 bases remaining between them. Germline assignment: CDR1 SGDLS and CDR2 YYNGEE. Repertoires were generated with immunoSEQ multiplex PCR, while TCRdb's copy carries only in-frame clones and drops some. The profile covers approximately 140,000 clones, with about 91% appearing a single time and 2.5% to 3.5% taken by the ten largest. This chain joins TRBV9 and TRBJ1-2, with D possibly matching TRBD1 (5 bases). The TCR originated in an adult in good health. Here the sequenced sample was peripheral blood, taken on day 0 of AZD1222 vaccination. CDR3 DNA sequence: TGTGCCAGCAGCGTTTCCAGGGTAGGGAGCGGCTACACCTTC. Protein product: CASSVSRVGSGYTF. Drawing the rest from reference TRBV9 and TRBJ1-2, the complete variable domain is DSGVTQTPKHLITATGQRVTLRCSPRSGDLSVYWYQQSLDQGLQFLIQYYNGEERAKGNILERFSAQQFPDLHSELNLSSLELGDSALYFCASSVSRVGSGYTFGSGTRLTVV.